This paragraph covers one TCR beta chain sequence. The antigen it binds to is not known. Base qualities are not recorded, but no much larger clone differs from it by a single base. The record originates from a study of CD8 T cells in ankylosing spondylitis (dated by TCRdb to between 2016 and 2019). Notes on the research overall: The study profiled T cell receptor beta repertoires in healthy donors and ankylosing spondylitis patients to find disease-linked TCR variants. The whole study cohort included 95 to 130 healthy donors and 20 to 30 ankylosing spondylitis patients. Peripheral blood samples were taken, and synovial fluid was additionally collected from ankylosing spondylitis patients.

From a lookup of the germline V gene, CDR1 and CDR2 are MNHNS and SASEGT. The cysteine opens and the phenylalanine closes a CDR3 of 16 amino acids. The kept DNA is CDR3 alone, 48 bases in frame from the first base. Trimmed from V: 3 bases; trimmed from J: 3 bases; junction bases lacking a gene match: 7. Overall study results and their limits: The disease-linked clones were reported as significantly enriched in matched synovial fluid samples from ankylosing spondylitis patients. The disease-linked clones had a CD8+ phenotype and were found at relatively low frequencies in peripheral blood. Blood from ankylosing spondylitis patients appeared to be characterized by a TCR beta motif composed of 7 to 9 highly homologous amino acid variants. Some motif variants had previously been reported in the synovial fluid and blood of reactive arthritis patients, which suggests shared mechanisms of disease initiation.

The data were produced on an Illumina HiSeq 2500. Quantitative 5'-RACE with molecular barcodes was the method used to prepare the TCR beta libraries. The authors processed their data as follows. Disease-linked TCR variants were identified with a new computational method built on a probabilistic model of VDJ rearrangement. TCRdb passed the public sequencing reads through fastp at Q25 and MiXCR, retaining productive beta sequences. Merged by CDR3 protein, the rows form single entries marked with the most common genes and DNA. TCRdb's processing, not the study's, gives the V and J calls here. This sample lists about 420,000 distinct CDR3 sequences; around 22% were detected once. The ten largest account for approximately 16% of the sample.

This clonotype was obtained from a male donor with ankylosing spondylitis. The material sequenced was blood, either unsorted or a sorted T cell fraction (not recorded which). The rearranged segments are TRBV6-1 and TRBJ1-1; 10 central nucleotides agree with TRBD1. The DNA reads TGTGCCAGCAGTGACGACAGGGGGCGATGGGACACTGAAGCTTTCTTT. Translated, this gives CASSDDRGRWDTEAFF.